This entry lists 30 T cell receptor beta chains sequenced from one sample in a study of CD8 T cells in Susac syndrome. cDNA came from about 0.5 to 1 ug RNA primed by random hexamers. Each CDR3 protein is one row after TCRdb ran MiXCR on the immunoSEQ multiplex PCR reads. The sample holds about 90,000 distinct CDR3 sequences, roughly 96% seen once. Sequencing used CD8+ T cells from PBMCs. The receptors derive from a human donor with Susac syndrome.

The rearrangement uses TRBV4-2 and TRBJ1-2; D perhaps matches TRBD1 (6 bases). The V end was cut by 0 bases, the J end by 4 bases, with 12 bases between. Per germline, CDR1 LGHNA and CDR2 YNFKEQ. This CDR3 comprises 15 residues. The CDR3 reads CASSQEDTGTYGYTF. CDR3 nucleotides: TGTGCCAGCAGCCAAGAAGATACAGGGACCTATGGCTACACCTTC.

The chain uses TRBV18 and TRBJ1-5; D possibly corresponds to TRBD1 (6 bases). V was clipped by 2 bases and J by 3 bases, with 8 bases between them. Germline V gene lookup returns CDR1 KGHSH and CDR2 LQKENI. The CDR3 sequence is 14 residues long. The CDR3 region is CASSPNRANQPQHF. The CDR3, as DNA: TGTGCCAGCTCACCAAACAGGGCCAATCAGCCCCAGCATTTT.

The chain combines TRBV4-3 with TRBJ1-3; D remains ambiguous. V gave up 0 bases and J gave up 2 bases, with 8 bases separating them. The germline V gene has CDR1 LGHNA and CDR2 YSLEER. The CDR3 spans 15 residues. The CDR3 spells CASSQDNSAGNTIYF. The CDR3 DNA reads as TGCGCCAGCAGCCAAGATAACAGCGCTGGAAACACCATATATTTT.

This chain connects TRBV6-5 to TRBJ2-3, with a weak D call TRBD1 (5 bases). Trimming removed 6 bases at V and 2 bases at J, with 9 bases between. CDR1 and CDR2 from the germline V gene are MNHEY and SVGAGI. There are 13 residues in the CDR3. CDR3 amino acids: CASSSGNTDTQYF. CDR3 in DNA: TGTGCCAGCAGCTCAGGGAACACAGATACGCAGTATTTT.

The chain combines TRBV19 with TRBJ1-2; D unclear. This CDR3 has 13 residues. The germline CDR1 and CDR2 sequences are LNHDA and SQIVND (reference sequence). The germline V and J ends were trimmed by 9 bases and 3 bases, with 14 bases remaining between them. CDR3 in DNA: TGTGCCAGGCAAGACTACCTCGACTATGGCTACACCTTC. Translated: CARQDYLDYGYTF.

The chain joins TRBV6-2 or TRBV6-3 to TRBJ2-7; 8 bases align to TRBD1. J lost 3 bases, V lost 6 bases, and 7 bases had no gene match. CDR1 MNHEY and CDR2 SVGEGT come from the germline V gene. The CDR3 extends over 14 amino acids. In DNA, the CDR3 is TGTGCCAGCAGGCCAGGGGGCGATAGCTACGAGCAGTACTTC. Its protein product is CASRPGGDSYEQYF.

This clonotype is a singleton in its sample. The chain employs TRBV6-5 and TRBJ1-2; perhaps TRBD1 as D (5 bases). The CDR3 spans 16 residues. The germline V gene has CDR1 MNHEY and CDR2 SVGAGI. With 4 bases removed from V and 7 bases from J, the gap between germline ends came to 22 bases. The CDR3 bases are TGTGCCAGCAGTTCGGAGCGGGACCCCGGATATGGTGGCTACACCTTC. Translating it yields CASSSERDPGYGGYTF.

The gene calls are TRBV7-2 and TRBJ2-7; D remains unclear. Germline CDR1 reads SGHTA; CDR2 reads FQGNSA. V lost 5 bases, J lost 1 base, and 9 bases lay in between. This CDR3 region has 13 residues. The CDR3 sequence: CASSPRTSYEQYF. The CDR3 DNA follows: TGTGCCAGCAGCCCCCGGACGTCCTACGAGCAGTACTTC.

This sequence joins TRBV27 and TRBJ1-5; D uncertain. Trimming shortened V by 3 bases and J by 8 bases, and 14 bases separated the two germline ends. The CDR3 covers 14 residues. The germline CDR1 and CDR2 sequences are MNHEY and SMNVEV (reference sequence). CDR3 sequence: CASSFASEREPQHF. The CDR3 DNA sequence: TGTGCCAGCAGTTTCGCATCGGAAAGGGAGCCCCAGCATTTT.

The chain uses TRBV20-1 and TRBJ1-3; D possibly corresponds to TRBD1 (6 bases). Germline V gene data show CDR1 as DFQATT and CDR2 as SNEGSKA (reference sequence). Trimming cost V 0 bases and J 4 bases, with 16 bases left between them. This CDR3 region has 16 residues. CDR3 in amino acids: CSARDQAQGLGNTIYF. As DNA, the CDR3 is TGCAGTGCTAGAGATCAGGCACAGGGTCTGGGAAACACCATATATTTT.

Within the sample, this clonotype is medium-sized. The V gene is TRBV6-6, the J gene TRBJ1-2; D is unresolved. The germline CDR1 and CDR2 sequences are MNHNY and SVGAGI (reference sequence). The CDR3 contains 15 residues. V was clipped by 2 bases and J by 0 bases, with 10 bases between them. CDR3 in DNA: TGTGCCAGCAGTTACACCGGGCCAGCTAACTATGGCTACACCTTC. This sequence encodes CASSYTGPANYGYTF.

The chain couples TRBV19 to TRBJ2-3; 7 nucleotides match TRBD1. The germline V gene encodes CDR1 LNHDA and CDR2 SQIVND (reference sequence). This CDR3 spans 14 amino acids. J lost 3 bases, V lost 8 bases, and 8 bases had no gene match. CDR3 sequence: CASGGQFGTDTQYF. CDR3 in DNA: TGTGCCAGTGGGGGACAGTTCGGGACAGATACGCAGTATTTT.

This chain joins TRBV2 and TRBJ1-5; D not resolved. The ends were cut back, 10 bases at V and 0 bases at J, with 13 bases in the middle. The CDR3 spans 14 residues. CDR1 and CDR2 (germline): SNHLY, FYNNEI. This chain's CDR3 is CATAGYTSNQPQHF. The DNA for the CDR3 is TGTGCCACTGCAGGCTATACTAGCAATCAGCCCCAGCATTTT.

The chain recombines TRBV4-2 with TRBJ2-7; 9 nucleotides match TRBD2. Losses at the gene ends were 4 bases for V and 3 bases for J; bases not matched to a gene: 7. The CDR3 runs 15 residues. Germline CDR1 LGHNA, CDR2 YNFKEQ. CDR3 sequence: CASSPGLAGNYEQYF. The CDR3 coding sequence is TGTGCCAGCAGCCCTGGGCTAGCGGGGAACTACGAGCAGTACTTC.

This clonotype was seen a single time. The genes are TRBV7-8 and TRBJ2-5; 13 bases match TRBD2. The CDR3 has 18 residues. The junction had 13 bases not matched to a gene; V was cut back by 5 bases and J by 4 bases. CDR1 is SGHVS and CDR2 is FQNEAQ in the germline V gene. The CDR3 nucleotides are TGTGCCAGCAGCGCCGGCATAACTAGCGGGGGGGCTCGAGAGACCCAGTACTTC. The encoded protein is CASSAGITSGGARETQYF.

The genes are TRBV20-1 and TRBJ2-7, with a possible D match to TRBD1 (5 bases). The CDR3 runs to 13 residues. Deletions cut 6 bases from V and 0 bases from J, with 12 bases between. Per germline, CDR1 DFQATT and CDR2 SNEGSKA (reference sequence). The CDR3 bases are TGCAGTGCCTCTGGGGCGATCTCCTACGAGCAGTACTTC. Protein: CSASGAISYEQYF.

J is TRBJ1-2 and V is TRBV28; 7 bases map to TRBD1. Germline assignment: CDR1 MDHEN and CDR2 SYDVKM. After removal of 5 bases from V and 3 bases from J, the junction contained 3 bases not matched to a gene. There are 13 residues in the CDR3. CDR3 residues: CASSPTGDYGYTF. For the CDR3, the DNA is TGTGCCAGCAGTCCAACAGGGGACTATGGCTACACCTTC.

The chain is built from TRBV15 and TRBJ2-2; no reliable D call. CDR1 and CDR2 (germline): LNHNV, YYDKDF (reference sequence). This CDR3 region has 15 residues. Trimming took 4 bases from V and 2 from J, leaving 11 bases between them. This CDR3 is CATSTPTHNTGELFF. In nucleotides, the CDR3 is TGTGCCACCAGCACCCCAACCCATAACACCGGGGAGCTGTTTTTT.

This clonotype was seen a single time. The genes are TRBV11-1 and TRBJ2-7; D is perhaps TRBD1 (6 bases). This CDR3 is built from 15 residues. Germline values: CDR1 SGHAT, CDR2 FQDESV (reference sequence). The V and J ends lost 5 bases and 7 bases respectively, with 21 bases between them. CDR3 coding DNA: TGTGCCAGCAGCCTCGAACAGGGATTAGTCTGGGAGCAGTACTTC. Translation gives CASSLEQGLVWEQYF.

The J gene is TRBJ2-6, the V gene TRBV30; D not certain. The V gene lost 3 bases and the J gene lost 2 bases, with 5 bases spanning the gap. This CDR3 comprises 13 residues. Germline V CDR1 and CDR2: GTSNPN, SVGIG (reference sequence). The CDR3 region is CAWSDPGANVLTF. As DNA, the CDR3 is TGTGCCTGGAGCGATCCTGGGGCCAACGTCCTGACTTTC.

The V call is TRBV28, the J call TRBJ1-1, with 7 bases aligning to TRBD1. The V and J ends lost 8 bases and 0 bases, in that order; junction bases with no gene match: 6. Germline V gene data show CDR1 as MDHEN and CDR2 as SYDVKM. This CDR3 spans 14 amino acids. The CDR3 DNA reads TGTGCCAGCGGCGAGGGGGCAATGAACACTGAAGCTTTCTTT. It is translated as CASGEGAMNTEAFF.

The chain joins TRBV24-1 to TRBJ1-1; D is unclear. Germline values: CDR1 KGHDR, CDR2 SFDVKD. This CDR3 region has 12 residues. V gave up 4 bases and J gave up 3 bases, with 5 bases separating them. The CDR3 here is CATSERDTEAFF. The CDR3 bases are TGTGCCACCAGTGAGCGGGACACTGAAGCTTTCTTT.

This chain connects TRBV7-9 to TRBJ2-7; a weak D match, TRBD2 (8 bases). The CDR3 length is 14 residues. Germline CDR1 is SEHNR and CDR2 is FQNEAQ (reference sequence). V gave up 5 bases and J gave up 5 bases, with 16 bases separating them. As DNA, the CDR3 is TGTGCCAGCAGCCCCGGGAGGGGGCACCACGAGCAGTACTTC. Amino acid sequence: CASSPGRGHHEQYF.

The chain is built from TRBV5-8 and TRBJ2-7, with a possible D match to TRBD1 (6 bases). This CDR3 comprises 15 residues. CDR1 SGHTS and CDR2 YDEGEE come from the germline V gene. Trimming took off 6 bases at V and 0 bases at J, with 16 bases between the two ends. As DNA, the CDR3 is TGTGCCAGCACCCCGACAGGCCTCCCCTCCTACGAGCAGTACTTC. Residues: CASTPTGLPSYEQYF.

This chain uses TRBV6-1 with TRBJ1-1; no firm D call. The CDR3 runs 15 residues. Trimming removed 1 base from V and 4 bases from J, with 13 bases in between. Germline V lookup: CDR1 MNHNS, CDR2 SASEGT. The CDR3 coding sequence is TGTGCCAGCAGTGAAGACCCTGACCCGAGCACTGAAGCTTTCTTT. It yields the protein CASSEDPDPSTEAFF.

The chain joins TRBV30 to TRBJ2-4; 12 nucleotides match TRBD2. J gave up 6 bases and V 3 bases, and 3 bases lay outside the gene matches. In germline, CDR1 is GTSNPN, CDR2 SVGIG (reference sequence). The CDR3 loop spans 14 amino acids. In DNA, the CDR3 is TGTGCCTGGAGCCCGGGACTAGCGGGAAACATTCAGTACTTC. Translated, it gives CAWSPGLAGNIQYF.

The chain recombines TRBV30 with TRBJ2-1, with D possibly being TRBD1 or TRBD2 (5 bases each). The V end lost 3 bases, the J end lost 0 bases, and 9 bases lay between the germline ends. Looked up from germline, CDR1 is GTSNPN and CDR2 is SVGIG (reference sequence). This CDR3 has 14 amino acids. The DNA of the CDR3 is TGTGCCTGGAGAGCAGGGAGCTCCTACAATGAGCAGTTCTTC. The encoded protein is CAWRAGSSYNEQFF.

V and J are TRBV18 and TRBJ2-1; 12 bases map to TRBD1. This CDR3 region has 16 residues. Germline-derived CDR1 and CDR2 are KGHSH and LQKENI. The junction had 7 bases not matched to a gene; V was cut back by 4 bases and J by 6 bases. This chain's CDR3 is CASSRSGTGGLNEQFF. In nucleotides, the CDR3 is TGTGCCAGCTCACGATCCGGGACAGGGGGCCTCAATGAGCAGTTCTTC.

This clonotype was detected only once. The chain carries TRBV30 and TRBJ1-2; D remains ambiguous. V shed 7 bases and J shed 5 bases, with 5 bases lying between them. This CDR3 region has 9 residues. The germline CDR1 and CDR2 sequences are GTSNPN and SVGIG (reference sequence). For the CDR3, the DNA is TGTGCCTTGGGTTATGGCTACACCTTC. It specifies CALGYGYTF.

The CDR3 DNA reads as TGTGCCAGCTCACCACCGGGACAGGGGTCCTACAATGAGCAGTTCTTC. Amino acids: CASSPPGQGSYNEQFF. This chain uses TRBV18 with TRBJ2-1, with TRBD1 matching over 10 bases. Germline lookup yields CDR1 KGHSH and CDR2 LQKENI. The CDR3 is 16 amino acids. The trim removed 0 bases at V and 1 base at J, leaving 0 bases unmatched.